The clone carrying this T cell receptor (beta chain) has at least ten counts. The antigen remains unidentified. Germline loops: CDR1 SGHTA, CDR2 FQGNSA. The CDR3 consists of 16 residues. V was pared by 2 bases and J by 4 bases, with 8 bases of the junction left unmatched. This specimen comes from a study of T-cell reconstitution after alpha-beta-depleted transplantation in children. The study's findings and limits: Most T-cell counts and diversity one year after the transplant came from T cells that were newly produced. After transplant, at about two months, alpha-beta T cells were reportedly derived from several hundred expanded graft clones. Surviving recipient T cells and thymic progenitors accounted for the high day-60 TCRbeta diversity observed in some patients.

TCRbeta library preparation incorporated unique molecular identifiers. TCRdb analysed the PCR reads with MiXCR anew, one entry per CDR3 protein. The data show around 700,000 distinct CDR3 sequences, approximately 14% seen once. The source was PBMCs, collected before TCRalphabeta/CD19-depleted stem cell transplant. This chain joins TRBV7-2 and TRBJ2-1, with 7 bases matching TRBD2. This TCR derives from a girl aged 2-10 years with congenital amegakaryocytic thrombocytopenia, due to receive a stem cell transplant. Here the CDR3 DNA reads TGTGCCAGCAGCTTAAGTGGAACTAGCGCATACAATGAGCAGTTCTTC. Translated, it gives CASSLSGTSAYNEQFF.